This paragraph reports one T cell receptor (beta chain). Profiling relied on immunoSEQ multiplex PCR, and the TCRdb table lists in-frame clones only, not all of them. The profile shows 75,000 to 80,000 clones, roughly 90% of them singletons. These data belong to a study of blood T cell repertoires in COVID-19. Germline CDR1 MNHEY, CDR2 SVGAGI. The length of the CDR3 is 15 residues. The trim removed 6 bases at V and 3 bases at J, leaving 7 bases unmatched. V usage is TRBV6-5 and J usage is TRBJ1-5; 8 bases align to TRBD1. This clonotype was obtained from a human donor in a cohort sampled during active COVID-19. The specimen was peripheral blood. The CDR3 here is CASSRTGRLNQPQHF. Written as DNA, the CDR3 is TGTGCCAGCAGCAGGACAGGGCGACTCAATCAGCCCCAGCATTTT.